Described below is a single T cell receptor beta chain sequence and its context. The data originate from a study of blood T cell repertoires in COVID-19. Study details: Italy, Spain and the United States were the sources of the convalescent and acute COVID-19 samples. T cells, B-cell-depleted T cells, or PBMCs provided the cDNA or gDNA that served as material.

Recruited during active infection, patients (from Seattle) were subsequently followed longitudinally. This CDR3 has 11 residues. The V gene's germline CDR1 is MDHEN and CDR2 SYDVKM. Assay: immunoSEQ multiplex PCR; the TCRdb copy retains only in-frame clones and omits some. Of some 300,000 clones in the sample, less than 90% are singletons; the top ten hold 13%. V gene TRBV28 combines with J gene TRBJ1-2; 12 bases are a match to TRBD1. This sequence was found in a woman in her seventies with COVID-19, enrolled during active disease. The sequenced sample consisted of peripheral blood. For the CDR3, the DNA is TGTGCGGGACAGGGGGCGTTTGGCTACACCTTC. Translating gives CAGQGAFGYTF.